This T cell receptor (beta chain) was identified in a study of Graves' ophthalmopathy and Graves' hyperthyroidism. The germline gives CDR1 SGHVS, CDR2 FQNEAQ. The CDR3 has 16 residues. After removal of 5 bases from V and 2 bases from J, the junction contained 7 bases not matched to a gene. Amplification of TCR beta CDR3 regions used RNA transcripts. Investigators did first-round RT-PCR with HTBI primers, then second-round multiplex PCR. TCRdb processed the multiplex PCR reads anew with MiXCR; each CDR3 protein has one entry. The profile shows approximately 480,000 distinct CDR3 sequences, under 15% of them singletons. Whole-study findings and limits: Between ophthalmopathy and stable hyperthyroidism, a 13-signature model drew a separation with just over 85% sensitivity and roughly 78% specificity. Detection in blood was also observed for most expanded thyroid clonotypes above 0.001 frequency.

This clonotype was counted many times. Its antigen remains unknown. Sample: blood. This sequence originates from a woman between 25 and 40 years old with Graves' ophthalmopathy. The rearrangement joins TRBV7-8 to TRBJ2-2, with TRBD1 matching over 8 bases. CDR3 sequence (DNA): TGTGCCAGCAGCCCCCGACAGGGGCCTAACACCGGGGAGCTGTTTTTT. It yields the protein CASSPRQGPNTGELFF.